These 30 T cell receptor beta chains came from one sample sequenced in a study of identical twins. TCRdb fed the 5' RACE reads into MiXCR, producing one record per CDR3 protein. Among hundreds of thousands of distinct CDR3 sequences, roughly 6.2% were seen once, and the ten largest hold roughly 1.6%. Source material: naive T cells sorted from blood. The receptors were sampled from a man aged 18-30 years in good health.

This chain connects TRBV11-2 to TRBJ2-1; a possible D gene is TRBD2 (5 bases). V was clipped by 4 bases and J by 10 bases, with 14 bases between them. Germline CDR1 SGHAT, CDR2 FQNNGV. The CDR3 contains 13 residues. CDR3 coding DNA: TGTGCCAGCAGCTCTTCTAGCTTCGACGAGCAGTTCTTC. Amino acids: CASSSSSFDEQFF.

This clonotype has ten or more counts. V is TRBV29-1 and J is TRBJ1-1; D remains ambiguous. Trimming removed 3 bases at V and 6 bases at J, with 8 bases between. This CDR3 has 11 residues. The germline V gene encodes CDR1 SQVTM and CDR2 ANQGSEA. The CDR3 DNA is TGCAGCGTTGAGGAATGGTCTGAAGCTTTCTTT. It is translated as CSVEEWSEAFF.

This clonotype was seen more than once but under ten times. The CDR3 nucleotides are TGTGCCAGCAGTTTCGATATTGTGACGACAGGGGGCCGATCCAGAGAAGGGACCGGGGAGCTGTTTTTT. This translates into CASSFDIVTTGGRSREGTGELFF. The chain combines TRBV27 with TRBJ2-2, with 10 bases matching TRBD1. V shed 3 bases and J 5 bases; nucleotides not matched to a gene: 27. The CDR3 sequence is 23 residues long. The germline CDR1 and CDR2 sequences are MNHEY and SMNVEV (reference sequence).

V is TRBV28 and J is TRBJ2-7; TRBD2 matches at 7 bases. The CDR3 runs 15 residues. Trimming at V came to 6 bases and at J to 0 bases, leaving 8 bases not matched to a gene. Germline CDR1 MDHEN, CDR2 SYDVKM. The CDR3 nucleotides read TGTGCCAGCAGCCAGAGCGGGGTGGGCTCCTACGAGCAGTACTTC. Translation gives CASSQSGVGSYEQYF.

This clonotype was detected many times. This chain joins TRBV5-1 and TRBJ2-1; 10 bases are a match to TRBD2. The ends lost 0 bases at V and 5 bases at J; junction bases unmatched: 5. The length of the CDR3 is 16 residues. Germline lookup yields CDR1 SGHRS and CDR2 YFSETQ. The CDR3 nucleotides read TGCGCCAGCAGCTTGGGCTGGACTAGCGGCAACAATGAGCAGTTCTTC. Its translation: CASSLGWTSGNNEQFF.

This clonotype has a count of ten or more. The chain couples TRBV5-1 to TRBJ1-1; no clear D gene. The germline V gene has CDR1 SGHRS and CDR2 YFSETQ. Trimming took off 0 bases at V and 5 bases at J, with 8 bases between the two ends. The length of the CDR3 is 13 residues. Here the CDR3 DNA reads TGCGCCAGCAGCTTGGTGCGAAGAACTGAAGCTTTCTTT. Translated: CASSLVRRTEAFF.

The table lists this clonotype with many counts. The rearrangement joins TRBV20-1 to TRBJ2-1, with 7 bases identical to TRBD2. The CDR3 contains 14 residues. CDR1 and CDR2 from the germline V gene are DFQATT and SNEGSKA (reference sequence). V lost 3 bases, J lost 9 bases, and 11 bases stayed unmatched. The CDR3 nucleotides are TGCAGTGCTAGGATCGGCGGGAGTTGGGTTGAGCAGTTCTTC. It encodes CSARIGGSWVEQFF.

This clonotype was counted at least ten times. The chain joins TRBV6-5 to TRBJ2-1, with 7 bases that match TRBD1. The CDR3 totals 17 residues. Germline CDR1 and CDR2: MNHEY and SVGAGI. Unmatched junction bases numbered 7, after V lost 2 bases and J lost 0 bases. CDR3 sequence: CASSYGGQSVSYNEQFF. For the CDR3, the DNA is TGTGCCAGCAGTTACGGGGGACAGAGTGTCTCCTACAATGAGCAGTTCTTC.

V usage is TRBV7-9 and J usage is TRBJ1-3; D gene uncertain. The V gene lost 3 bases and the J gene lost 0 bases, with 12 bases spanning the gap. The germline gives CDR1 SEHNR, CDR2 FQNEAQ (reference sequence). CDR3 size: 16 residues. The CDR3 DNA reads TGTGCCAGCAGCTTCCCCGGCCGGAGCTCTGGAAACACCATATATTTT. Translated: CASSFPGRSSGNTIYF.

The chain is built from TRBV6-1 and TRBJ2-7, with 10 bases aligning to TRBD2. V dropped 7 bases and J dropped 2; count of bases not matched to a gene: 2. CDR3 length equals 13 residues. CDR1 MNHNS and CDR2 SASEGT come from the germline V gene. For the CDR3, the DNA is TGTGCCAGCAAAGCGGGAGGGCCCTACGAGCAGTACTTC. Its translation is CASKAGGPYEQYF.

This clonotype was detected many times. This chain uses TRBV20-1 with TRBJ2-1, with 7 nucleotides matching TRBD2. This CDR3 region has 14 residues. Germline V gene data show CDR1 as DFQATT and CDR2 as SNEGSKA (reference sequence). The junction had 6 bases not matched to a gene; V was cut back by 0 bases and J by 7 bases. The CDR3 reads CSARDAGVTNEQFF. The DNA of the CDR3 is TGCAGTGCTAGAGATGCGGGAGTGACTAATGAGCAGTTCTTC.

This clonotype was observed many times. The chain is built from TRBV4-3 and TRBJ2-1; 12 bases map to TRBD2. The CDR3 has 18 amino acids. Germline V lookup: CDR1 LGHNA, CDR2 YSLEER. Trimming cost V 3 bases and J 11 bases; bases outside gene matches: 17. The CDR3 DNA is TGCGCCAGCAGCCATGCTAGCGGGAGGGCCCTCGGTGACACTAAGCAGTTCTTC. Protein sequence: CASSHASGRALGDTKQFF.

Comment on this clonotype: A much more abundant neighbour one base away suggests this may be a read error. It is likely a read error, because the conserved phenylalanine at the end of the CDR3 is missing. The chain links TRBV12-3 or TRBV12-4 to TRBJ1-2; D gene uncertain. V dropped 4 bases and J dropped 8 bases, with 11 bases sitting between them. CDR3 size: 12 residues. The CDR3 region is CASSSKQPGYTL. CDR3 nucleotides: TGTGCCAGCAGTTCCAAACAGCCCGGCTACACCTTG.

In nucleotides, the CDR3 is TGTGCCACCAGTGACTCGGGACAGGGGTCATGGCAGTTCTTC. It yields the protein CATSDSGQGSWQFF. V usage is TRBV24-1 and J usage is TRBJ2-1; 10 nucleotides line up with TRBD1. Germline V gene sequence: CDR1 KGHDR, CDR2 SFDVKD. The V and J ends lost 4 bases and 12 bases, in that order; junction bases with no gene match: 8. The CDR3 covers 14 residues.

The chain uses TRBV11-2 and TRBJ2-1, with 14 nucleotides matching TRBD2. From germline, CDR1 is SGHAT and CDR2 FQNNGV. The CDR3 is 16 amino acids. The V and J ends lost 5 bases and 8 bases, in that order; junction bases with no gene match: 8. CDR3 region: CASSLPRTSGRYEQFF. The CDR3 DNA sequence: TGTGCCAGCAGCCTACCTAGGACTAGCGGGAGGTATGAGCAGTTCTTC.

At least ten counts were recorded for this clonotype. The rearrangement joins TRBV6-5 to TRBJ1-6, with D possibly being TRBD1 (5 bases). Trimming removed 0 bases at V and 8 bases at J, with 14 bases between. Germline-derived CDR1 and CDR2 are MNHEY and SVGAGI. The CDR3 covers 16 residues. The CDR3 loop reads CASSYSNRREDSPLHF. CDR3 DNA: TGTGCCAGCAGTTACTCGAACCGCAGGGAGGATTCACCCCTCCACTTT.

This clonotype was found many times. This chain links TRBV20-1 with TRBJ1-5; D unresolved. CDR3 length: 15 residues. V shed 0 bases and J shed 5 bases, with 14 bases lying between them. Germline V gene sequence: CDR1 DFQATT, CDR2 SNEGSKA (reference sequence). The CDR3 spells CSARDSRPTDQPQHF. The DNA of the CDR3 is TGCAGTGCTAGAGATTCAAGGCCGACCGATCAGCCCCAGCATTTT.

The CDR3 sequence: CASSDATGELFF. The DNA of the CDR3 is TGTGCCAGCTCGGATGCCACCGGGGAGCTGTTTTTT. The chain is built from TRBV18 and TRBJ2-2, with unresolved D. V gave up 6 bases and J gave up 4 bases, with 6 bases separating them. Germline CDR1 is KGHSH and CDR2 is LQKENI. The length of the CDR3 is 12 residues.

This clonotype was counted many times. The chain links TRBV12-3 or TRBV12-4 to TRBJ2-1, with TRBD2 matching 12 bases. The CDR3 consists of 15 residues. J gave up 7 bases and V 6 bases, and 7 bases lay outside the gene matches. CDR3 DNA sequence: TGTGCCAGCAGGCTAGCGGGAGGGCCGTATAATGAGCAGTTCTTC. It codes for CASRLAGGPYNEQFF.

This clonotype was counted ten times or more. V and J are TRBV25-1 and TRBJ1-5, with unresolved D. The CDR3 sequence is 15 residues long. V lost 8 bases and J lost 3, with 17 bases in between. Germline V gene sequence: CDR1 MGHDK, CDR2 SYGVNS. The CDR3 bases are TGTGCCAGCCAAGAACGAGGTGACTTCAATCAGCCCCAGCATTTT. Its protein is CASQERGDFNQPQHF.

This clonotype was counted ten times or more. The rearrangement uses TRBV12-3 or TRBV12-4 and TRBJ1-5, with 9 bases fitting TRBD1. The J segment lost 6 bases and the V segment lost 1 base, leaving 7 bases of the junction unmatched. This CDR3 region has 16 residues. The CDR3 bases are TGTGCCAGCAGTTTAGGCCCCGGGACAGGGCGTCAGCCCCAGCATTTT. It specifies CASSLGPGTGRQPQHF.

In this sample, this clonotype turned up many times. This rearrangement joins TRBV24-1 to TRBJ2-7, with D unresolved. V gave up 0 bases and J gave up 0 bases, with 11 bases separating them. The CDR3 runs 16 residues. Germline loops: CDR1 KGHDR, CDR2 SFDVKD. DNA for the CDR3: TGTGCCACCAGTGATTTGCCGGCGCCCCACTCCTACGAGCAGTACGTC. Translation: CATSDLPAPHSYEQYV.

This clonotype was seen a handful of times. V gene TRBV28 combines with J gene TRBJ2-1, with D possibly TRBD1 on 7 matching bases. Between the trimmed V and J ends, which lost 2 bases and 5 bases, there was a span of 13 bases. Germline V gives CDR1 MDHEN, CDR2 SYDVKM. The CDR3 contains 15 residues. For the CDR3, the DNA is TGTGCCAGCAGTTTAGTGCAGGGGGGAAACAATGAGCAGTTCTTC. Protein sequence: CASSLVQGGNNEQFF.

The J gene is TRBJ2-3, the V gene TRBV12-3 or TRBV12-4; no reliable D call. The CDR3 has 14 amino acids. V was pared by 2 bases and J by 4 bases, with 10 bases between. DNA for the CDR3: TGTGCCAGCAGTTTATCGGGTTTCGCAGATACGCAGTATTTT. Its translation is CASSLSGFADTQYF.

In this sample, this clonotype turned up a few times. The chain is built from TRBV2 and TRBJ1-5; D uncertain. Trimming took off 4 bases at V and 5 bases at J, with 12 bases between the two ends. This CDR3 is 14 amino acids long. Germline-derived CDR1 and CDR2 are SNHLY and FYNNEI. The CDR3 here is CASSARASHQPQHF. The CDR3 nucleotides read TGTGCCAGCAGTGCCCGGGCAAGCCATCAGCCCCAGCATTTT. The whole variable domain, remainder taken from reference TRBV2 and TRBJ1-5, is EPEVTQTPSHQVTQMGQEVILRCVPISNHLYFYWYRQILGQKVEFLVSFYNNEISEKSEIFDDQFSVERPDGSNFTLKIRSTKLEDSAMYFCASSARASHQPQHFGDGTRLSIL.

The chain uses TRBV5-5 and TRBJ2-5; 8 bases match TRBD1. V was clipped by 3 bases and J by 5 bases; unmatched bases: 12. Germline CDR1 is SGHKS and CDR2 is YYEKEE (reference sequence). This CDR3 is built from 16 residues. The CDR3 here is CASSWPRTGRIETQYF. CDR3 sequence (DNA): TGTGCCAGCAGCTGGCCGCGGACAGGGAGGATCGAGACCCAGTACTTC.

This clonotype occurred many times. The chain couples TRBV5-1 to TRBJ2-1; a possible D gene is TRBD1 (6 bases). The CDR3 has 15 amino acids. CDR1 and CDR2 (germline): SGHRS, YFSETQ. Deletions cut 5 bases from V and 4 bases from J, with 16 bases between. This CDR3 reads CASRTTGTNYNEQFF. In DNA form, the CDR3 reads TGCGCCAGCAGAACCACCGGGACAAATTACAATGAGCAGTTCTTC. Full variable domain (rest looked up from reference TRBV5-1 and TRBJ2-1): KAGVTQTPRYLIKTRGQQVTLSCSPISGHRSVSWYQQTPGQGLQFLFEYFSETQRNKGNFPGRFSGRQFSNSRSEMNVSTLELGDSALYLCASRTTGTNYNEQFFGPGTRLTVL.

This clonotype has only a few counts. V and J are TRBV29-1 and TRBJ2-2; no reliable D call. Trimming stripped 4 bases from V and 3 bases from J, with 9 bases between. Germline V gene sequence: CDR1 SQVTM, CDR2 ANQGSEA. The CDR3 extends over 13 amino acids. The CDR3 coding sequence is TGCAGCGTTGCAGTCTCAGACACCGGGGAGCTGTTTTTT. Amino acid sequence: CSVAVSDTGELFF.

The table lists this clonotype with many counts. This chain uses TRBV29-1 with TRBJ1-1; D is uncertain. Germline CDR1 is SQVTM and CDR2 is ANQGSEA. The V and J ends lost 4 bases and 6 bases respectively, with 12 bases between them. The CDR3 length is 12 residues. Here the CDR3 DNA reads TGCAGCGTTGGAGTCGGTGGGGCTGAAGCTTTCTTT. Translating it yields CSVGVGGAEAFF.

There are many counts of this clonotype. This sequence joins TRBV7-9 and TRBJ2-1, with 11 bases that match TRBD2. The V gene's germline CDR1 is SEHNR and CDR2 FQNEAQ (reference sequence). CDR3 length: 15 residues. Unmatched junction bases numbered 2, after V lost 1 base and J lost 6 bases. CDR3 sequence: CASSLVAGGFNEQFF. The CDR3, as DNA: TGTGCCAGCAGCTTAGTAGCGGGAGGGTTCAATGAGCAGTTCTTC.